This T cell receptor beta chain derives from a study of T cell repertoires in cytomegalovirus infection. Study-wide background: Indications came from public TCR beta signatures; they pointed to CMV infection and to a matching HLA type.

The germline CDR1 and CDR2 sequences are SGHDT and YYEEEE. This CDR3 contains 11 residues. Trimming removed 2 bases from V and 5 bases from J, with 5 bases in between. Overall study results and limits: Public TCR beta family frequency separated CMV-and-HLA carriers, including in an independent cohort. Ex vivo responses were dominated by HLA-C-restricted CMV-specific TCR beta clonotypes.

TCRdb reprocessed the reads with MiXCR, giving one entry per CDR3 protein. The data contain roughly 180,000 distinct CDR3 sequences, approximately 21% of them singletons. A few counts support this clonotype. The antigen remains unidentified. The source of this sequence is a human donor in good health (CMV status not recorded). Some clones in this sample may be carry-over from other donors' samples. The chain couples TRBV5-6 to TRBJ2-7; D remains unclear. This material consisted of CD8+ T cells from cultured PBMCs, taken from culture after CMV antigen stimulation. The CDR3: CASSFNHEQYF. As DNA, the CDR3 is TGTGCCAGCAGCTTCAACCACGAGCAGTACTTC.